The 7 T cell receptor beta chains below all came from one sample that was sequenced in a study of shared clonotypes between healthy human individuals. Method: immunoSEQ multiplex PCR; TCRdb's copy keeps in-frame clones and lacks some. The sample records a few hundred thousand clones, about 97% being singletons. Sequencing was performed on naive CD4+ T cells sorted from blood. Subset noted: CD45RA+ positively selected. Receptors were obtained from a woman in her twenties or thirties in good health.

The chain is built from TRBV28 and TRBJ2-1; no clear D. This CDR3 comprises 12 residues. Trimming removed 1 base at V and 12 bases at J, with 10 bases between. Germline values: CDR1 MDHEN, CDR2 SYDVKM. The chain's CDR3 is CASSLSFQWQFF. CDR3 sequence (DNA): TGTGCCAGCAGTTTATCATTTCAGTGGCAGTTCTTC.

The chain uses TRBV19 and TRBJ1-1; 11 bases align to TRBD1. Germline CDR1 is LNHDA and CDR2 is SQIVND (reference sequence). There are 15 residues in the CDR3. V shed 7 bases and J 11 bases; nucleotides not matched to a gene: 15. CDR3 DNA sequence: TGTGCCAGTACCCGACGACCGGACAGGGGGCGCGGGGCTTTCTTT. This codes for CASTRRPDRGRGAFF.

The sample holds one count of this clone. The chain employs TRBV11-2 and TRBJ1-2, with 8 bases matching TRBD1. V dropped 2 bases and J dropped 6; count of bases not matched to a gene: 5. The germline CDR1 and CDR2 sequences are SGHAT and FQNNGV. The CDR3 runs 14 residues. This chain's CDR3 is CASSLSQGADGYTF. CDR3 bases: TGTGCCAGCAGCTTATCTCAGGGGGCGGATGGCTACACCTTC.

The genes are TRBV7-8 and TRBJ2-5; 8 bases are a match to TRBD1. The germline V gene has CDR1 SGHVS and CDR2 FQNEAQ. CDR3 size: 14 residues. Germline trimming cut 5 bases from V and 5 bases from J; bases unmatched to any gene: 7. The CDR3 region is CASSLGTGGETQYF. The CDR3 nucleotides are TGTGCCAGCAGCCTCGGGACAGGAGGGGAGACCCAGTACTTC.

The chain combines TRBV28 with TRBJ1-5, with TRBD1 as a possible D gene (5 bases). The CDR3 runs to 18 residues. CDR1 and CDR2 from the germline V gene are MDHEN and SYDVKM. Deletions cut 4 bases from V and 5 bases from J, with 24 bases between. CDR3 in DNA: TGTGCCAGCAGTTCCGATCTGATGGTATGGGGCAGGGATCAGCCCCAGCATTTT. Its protein product is CASSSDLMVWGRDQPQHF. The whole variable domain, remainder taken from reference TRBV28 and TRBJ1-5, is DVKVTQSSRYLVKRTGEKVFLECVQDMDHENMFWYRQDPGLGLRLIYFSYDVKMKEKGDIPEGYSVSREKKERFSLILESASTNQTSMYLCASSSDLMVWGRDQPQHFGDGTRLSIL.

The chain combines TRBV6-5 with TRBJ1-2; D is perhaps TRBD1 (6 bases). CDR1 is MNHEY and CDR2 is SVGAGI in the germline V gene. This CDR3 has 15 residues. The ends were cut back, 4 bases at V and 1 base at J, with 13 bases in the middle. The CDR3 region has the DNA TGTGCCAGCAGTTTCCTACACAGGGTTAACTATGGCTACACCTTC. It codes for CASSFLHRVNYGYTF.

The J gene is TRBJ2-2, the V gene TRBV2, with D tentatively TRBD1 or TRBD2 (5 bases each). Trimming removed 8 bases at V and 5 bases at J, with 15 bases between. The CDR3 is made up of 14 amino acids. Germline CDR1 and CDR2: SNHLY and FYNNEI. CDR3 coding DNA: TGTGCCAGCCAGACAGCTAGCCAAACCGGGGAGCTGTTTTTT. This translates into CASQTASQTGELFF.